This T cell receptor beta chain derives from a study of T cell changes during pregnancy in multiple sclerosis. The table came from immunoSEQ multiplex PCR; TCRdb's copy has only in-frame clones and leaves some out. The sample consists of 50,000 to 65,000 clones, 90% of them appearing once. The V gene's germline CDR1 is KGHSH and CDR2 LQKENI. Losses at the gene ends were 5 bases for V and 6 bases for J; bases not matched to a gene: 6. The CDR3 is made up of 16 amino acids. The sequence came from a female donor in good health, enrolled as a control in a pregnancy study. The sample was peripheral blood, taken in the third trimester of pregnancy. The gene calls are TRBV18 and TRBJ2-2; TRBD2 aligns across 13 bases. As DNA, the CDR3 is TGTGCCAGCTCAGGACTAGCGGGAGCTCGGGCCGGGGAGCTGTTTTTT. Its protein product is CASSGLAGARAGELFF.